This T cell receptor beta chain came from a study of shared clonotypes between healthy human individuals. Sequencing was performed on unsorted PBMC DNA using ten immunoSEQ deep assay plates. Profiling relied on immunoSEQ multiplex PCR, and the TCRdb table lists in-frame clones only, not all of them. Of around 450,000 clones detected, roughly 80% appear once; the ten largest clones hold under 15%. Germline V gives CDR1 GTSNPN, CDR2 SVGIG (reference sequence). The J segment lost 0 bases and the V segment lost 3 bases, leaving 7 bases of the junction unmatched. The length of the CDR3 is 15 residues. All of the donors resided in Nashville, Tennessee, and each was a Caucasian adult.

The TCR sequence derives from a middle-aged woman in good health. Some clones in this sample may be carry-over from other donors' samples. The rearrangement links TRBV30 to TRBJ1-1, with 7 bases aligning to TRBD1. The sample comprised PBMCs. CDR3 sequence: CAWSAIQGLNTEAFF. CDR3 DNA: TGTGCCTGGAGCGCCATACAGGGGTTGAACACTGAAGCTTTCTTT.